This T cell receptor (beta chain) was identified during a study of identical twins. Template switching added a universal primer site, and cDNA bore unique molecular identifiers. In TCRdb, the 5' RACE reads were re-called with MiXCR into one record per CDR3 protein. The table shows roughly 570,000 distinct CDR3 sequences, with over 8.5% occurring only once. Study-wide findings and caveats: Insertions were reduced in abundant cord blood beta clonotypes but not in memory repertoires.

The table lists this clonotype with a few counts. Its antigen is unknown. CDR1 KGHSH and CDR2 LQKENI come from the germline V gene. The CDR3 runs to 14 residues. Trimming shortened V by 5 bases and J by 5 bases, and 15 bases separated the two germline ends. The sample was also linked to a second study, of yellow fever vaccine responses in identical twins.

The origin of this receptor is a woman between 18 and 29 years old in good health. The chain combines TRBV18 with TRBJ2-5; unclear D gene. The sequenced sample consisted of PBMCs. The CDR3 loop reads CASSTTRIHETQYF. The CDR3 DNA is TGTGCCAGCTCAACGACCCGGATTCACGAGACCCAGTACTTC.